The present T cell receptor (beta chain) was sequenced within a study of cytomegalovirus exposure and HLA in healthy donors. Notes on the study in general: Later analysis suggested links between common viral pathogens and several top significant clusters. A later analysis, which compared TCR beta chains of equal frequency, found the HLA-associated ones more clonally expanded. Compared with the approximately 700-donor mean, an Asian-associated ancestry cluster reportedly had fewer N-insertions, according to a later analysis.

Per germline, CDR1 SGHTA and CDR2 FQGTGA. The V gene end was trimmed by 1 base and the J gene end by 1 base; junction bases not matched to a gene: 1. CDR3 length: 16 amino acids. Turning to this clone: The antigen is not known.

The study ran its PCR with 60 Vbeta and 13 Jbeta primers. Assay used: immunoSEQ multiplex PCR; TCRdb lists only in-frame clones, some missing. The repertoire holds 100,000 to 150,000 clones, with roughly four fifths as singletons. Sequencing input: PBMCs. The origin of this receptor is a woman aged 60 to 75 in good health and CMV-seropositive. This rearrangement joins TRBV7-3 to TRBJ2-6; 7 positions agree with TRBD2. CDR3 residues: CASSLNSGSGANVLTF. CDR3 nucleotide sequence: TGTGCCAGCAGCTTAAATAGCGGGTCTGGGGCCAACGTCCTGACTTTC.